The entry below describes one T cell receptor beta chain. Its target is unknown. This sample is part of a study of shared clonotypes between healthy human individuals. Measured with immunoSEQ multiplex PCR; TCRdb has only the in-frame clones, and not every one. The sample shows 600,000 to 750,000 clones, 72% of them seen only once. Germline assignment: CDR1 GTSNPN and CDR2 SVGIG (reference sequence). This CDR3 has 14 amino acids. The V end lost 0 bases, the J end lost 1 base, and 9 bases lay between the germline ends. Findings of the study overall: Non-shared clonotypes showed lower generation probabilities than clonotypes common to all four donors.

The receptor comes from a woman in her twenties or thirties in good health. This chain joins TRBV30 and TRBJ1-1; D remains ambiguous. Specimen: memory CD4+ T cells sorted from blood. Subset described: CD45RA-negative fraction. CDR3 residues: CAWSVQSSNTEAFF. The CDR3 DNA reads as TGTGCCTGGAGTGTACAAAGTTCGAACACTGAAGCTTTCTTT. The full variable domain, completed using reference TRBV30 and TRBJ1-1, is SQTIHQWPATLVQPVGSPLSLECTVEGTSNPNLYWYRQAAGRGLQLLFYSVGIGQISSEVPQNLSASRPQDRQFILSSKKLLLSDSGFYLCAWSVQSSNTEAFFGQGTRLTVV.